This passage covers 7 T cell receptor beta chains from one sample sequenced in a study of blood T cell repertoires in COVID-19. The table came from immunoSEQ multiplex PCR; TCRdb's copy has only in-frame clones and leaves some out. Of approximately 480,000 clones detected, 89% appear once; the ten largest clones hold roughly 1%. Specimen: peripheral blood. These receptors originate from a man aged 18 to 35 with COVID-19, enrolled during active disease.

The chain links TRBV6-1 to TRBJ2-1; TRBD2 might be the D (6 bases). The V end lost 2 bases, the J end lost 8 bases, and 22 bases lay between the germline ends. CDR1 and CDR2 (germline): MNHNS, SASEGT. This CDR3 has 17 residues. CDR3 DNA: TGTGCCAGCAGTGAAAGTGGCAGGGCCCACAAGCGGGATGAGCAGTTCTTC. Translating gives CASSESGRAHKRDEQFF.

This clone was observed a few times. The rearrangement links TRBV3-1 (or the pseudogene TRBV3-2) to TRBJ2-2, with 9 bases matching TRBD2. This CDR3 contains 15 residues. Germline CDR1 is LGHDT and CDR2 is YNNKEL (reference sequence). The V and J ends lost 2 bases and 8 bases, in that order; junction bases with no gene match: 6. CDR3 protein: CASSQSSSGRGELFF. As DNA, the CDR3 is TGTGCCAGCAGCCAATCCAGTAGCGGGAGAGGGGAGCTGTTTTTT.

The table lists this clone with a count of one. J is TRBJ2-3 and V is TRBV4-1; tentative D call: TRBD2 (6 bases). V gave up 1 base and J gave up 4 bases, with 12 bases separating them. The CDR3 covers 15 residues. CDR1 and CDR2 from the germline V gene are MGHRA and YSYEKL. CDR3 bases: TGCGCCAGCAGCCAAGTGGAGGGTTCCCCAGATACGCAGTATTTT. Translated: CASSQVEGSPDTQYF.

The V call is TRBV4-2, the J call TRBJ1-1, with TRBD1 matching over 11 bases. The CDR3 loop spans 17 amino acids. V shed 4 bases and J 4 bases; nucleotides not matched to a gene: 11. From germline, CDR1 is LGHNA and CDR2 YNFKEQ. CDR3 DNA: TGTGCCAGCAGCCGAGGAGGGACAGGGGGTCTGGGCACTGAAGCTTTCTTT. Protein: CASSRGGTGGLGTEAFF.

The chain joins TRBV29-1 to TRBJ2-1; weak D call: TRBD2 (6 bases). The germline V gene encodes CDR1 SQVTM and CDR2 ANQGSEA. V lost 0 bases and J lost 0, with 21 bases in between. There are 19 residues in the CDR3. The CDR3 bases are TGCAGCGTTGAAGAGGGGCTGGCGGGGCTCAGCGACTCCTACAATGAGCAGTTCTTC. This sequence encodes CSVEEGLAGLSDSYNEQFF.

CDR3 sequence (DNA): TGTGCCAGCAGTGGGGACAGGGACAGGGTTCTTTATAGCAATCAGCCCCAGCATTTT. As protein: CASSGDRDRVLYSNQPQHF. The chain is built from TRBV6-1 and TRBJ1-5; TRBD1 aligns across 9 bases. This CDR3 is built from 19 residues. Germline lookup yields CDR1 MNHNS and CDR2 SASEGT. V lost 4 bases and J lost 0; bases outside the gene matches: 13.

V usage is TRBV5-1 and J usage is TRBJ2-5, with 8 positions matching TRBD1. V lost 3 bases to trimming and J lost 1 base; unmatched junction nucleotides: 2. This CDR3 is 14 amino acids long. The germline V gene has CDR1 SGHRS and CDR2 YFSETQ. CDR3 DNA: TGCGCCAGCAGCTCGGACAGGGCCCAAGAGACCCAGTACTTC. Protein: CASSSDRAQETQYF.